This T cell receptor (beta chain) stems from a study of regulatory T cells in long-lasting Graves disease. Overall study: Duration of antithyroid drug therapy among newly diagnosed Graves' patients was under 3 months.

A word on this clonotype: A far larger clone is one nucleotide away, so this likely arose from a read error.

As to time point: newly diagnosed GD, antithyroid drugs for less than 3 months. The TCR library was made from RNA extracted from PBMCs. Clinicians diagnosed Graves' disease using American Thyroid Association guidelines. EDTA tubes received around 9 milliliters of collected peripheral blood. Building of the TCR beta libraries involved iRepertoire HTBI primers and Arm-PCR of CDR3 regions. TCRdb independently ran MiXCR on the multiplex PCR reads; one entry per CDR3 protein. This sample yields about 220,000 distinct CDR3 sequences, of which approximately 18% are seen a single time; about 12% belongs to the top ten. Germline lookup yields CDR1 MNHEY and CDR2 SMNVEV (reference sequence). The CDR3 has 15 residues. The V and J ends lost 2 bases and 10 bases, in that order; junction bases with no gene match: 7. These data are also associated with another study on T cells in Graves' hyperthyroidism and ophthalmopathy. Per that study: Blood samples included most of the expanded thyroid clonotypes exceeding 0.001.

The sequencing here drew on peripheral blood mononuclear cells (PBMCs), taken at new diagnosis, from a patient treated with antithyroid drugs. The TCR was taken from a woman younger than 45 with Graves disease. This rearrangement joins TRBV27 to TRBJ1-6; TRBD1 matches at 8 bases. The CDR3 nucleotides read TGTGCCAGCAGTTTAGCCCCACAGGGGGACTCACCCCTCCACTTT. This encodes CASSLAPQGDSPLHF.